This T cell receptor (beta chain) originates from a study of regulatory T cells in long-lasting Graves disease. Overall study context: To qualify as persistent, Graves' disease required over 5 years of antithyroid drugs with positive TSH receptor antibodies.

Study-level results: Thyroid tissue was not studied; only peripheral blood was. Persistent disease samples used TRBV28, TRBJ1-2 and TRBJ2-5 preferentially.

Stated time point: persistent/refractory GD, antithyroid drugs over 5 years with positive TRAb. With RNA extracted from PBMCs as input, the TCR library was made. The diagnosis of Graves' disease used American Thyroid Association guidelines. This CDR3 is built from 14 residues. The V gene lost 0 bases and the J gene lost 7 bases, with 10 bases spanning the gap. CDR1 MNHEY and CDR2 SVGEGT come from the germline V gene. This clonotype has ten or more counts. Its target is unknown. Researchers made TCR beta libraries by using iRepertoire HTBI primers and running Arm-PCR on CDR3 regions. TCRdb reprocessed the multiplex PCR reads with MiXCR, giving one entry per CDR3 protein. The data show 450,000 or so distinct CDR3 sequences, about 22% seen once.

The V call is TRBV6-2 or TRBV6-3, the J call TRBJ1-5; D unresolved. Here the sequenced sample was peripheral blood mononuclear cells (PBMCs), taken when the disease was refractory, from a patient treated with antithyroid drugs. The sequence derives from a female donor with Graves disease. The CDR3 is CASSYSTGSQPQHF. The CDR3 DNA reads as TGTGCCAGCAGTTACTCGACGGGGAGCCAGCCCCAGCATTTT.